This TCR beta chain appears in the sequencing data of a study of blood T cell repertoires in COVID-19. Clinical histories supplied by participants themselves formed the basis of cohort assignment. Germline trimming cut 4 bases from V and 10 bases from J; bases unmatched to any gene: 7. The CDR3 is made up of 14 amino acids. Germline V gives CDR1 SGDLS, CDR2 YYNGEE. Only in-frame clones appear in the TCRdb table, and some are missing; sequencing was by immunoSEQ multiplex PCR. Of a few hundred thousand clones listed, around 90% are singletons. Specimen: PBMCs or T cells enriched from blood (not recorded which). The chain recombines TRBV9 with TRBJ2-2; 10 bases line up with TRBD1. The receptor was derived from a woman under 30 with acute COVID-19. Written as DNA, the CDR3 is TGTGCCAGCAGCTCCGGGACAGGGGTCGTGGAGCTGTTTTTT. Protein product: CASSSGTGVVELFF. Looking up the rest from reference TRBV9 and TRBJ2-2 gives the full variable domain: DSGVTQTPKHLITATGQRVTLRCSPRSGDLSVYWYQQSLDQGLQFLIQYYNGEERAKGNILERFSAQQFPDLHSELNLSSLELGDSALYFCASSSGTGVVELFFGEGSRLTVL.